Listed below are T cell receptor beta chains from one sample, sequenced in a study of cytomegalovirus exposure and HLA in healthy donors. The repertoire was sequenced with immunoSEQ multiplex PCR; TCRdb's copy has only in-frame clones and lacks some. The sample holds about 90,000 clones; around 64% are singletons and the top ten take roughly 2.2%. Material for sequencing was PBMCs. These receptors all stem from a man aged 30 to 45 in good health and CMV-seronegative. Both conserved end residues are part of each CDR3. The D gene is left open where the match is weak. Where a row states a size, it is once, few, many or the class of an expanded clone; other rows omit it.

CDR3nt,CDR3aa,d_gene,v_gene,abundance,j_gene
TGCGCCAGCAGCCGGGGCCCGAACACTGAAGCTTTCTTT,CASSRGPNTEAFF,-,TRBV4-1,-,TRBJ1-1
TGCGCCAGCAGCCAAGCCTACAGGGATCCCTACGAGCAGTACTTC,CASSQAYRDPYEQYF,-,TRBV4-1,-,TRBJ2-7
TGTGCTCACCTCCAAGGACAACACTACGAGCAGTACTTC,CAHLQGQHYEQYF,-,TRBV7-2,-,TRBJ2-7
TGTGCCAGCAGCGCCGGACCTGGGTGGGAGAATTACGAGCAGTACTTC,CASSAGPGWENYEQYF,-,TRBV9,few,TRBJ2-7
TGTGCCAGCAGCTTAGCGGGGACCTACGAGCAGTACTTC,CASSLAGTYEQYF,-,TRBV11-2,few,TRBJ2-7
TGTGCCAGCAGCTTAAACAGGGACAATGAGCAGTTCTTC,CASSLNRDNEQFF,-,TRBV7-3,once,TRBJ2-1
TGTGCCAGCAGCGGCGACAGGTCTTCCTACGAGCAGTACTTC,CASSGDRSSYEQYF,-,TRBV5-5,once,TRBJ2-7
TGTGCCAGCAGCCTAGGCCGTCAGGGAAACACCATATATTTT,CASSLGRQGNTIYF,-,TRBV7-9,-,TRBJ1-3
TGTGCCAGCAGCCCCCTGGACGATGGGGCTTACGAGCAGTACTTC,CASSPLDDGAYEQYF,-,TRBV9,-,TRBJ2-7
TGTGCCAGCAGCTTAGGGGACAGGGACCGAAACACCATATATTTT,CASSLGDRDRNTIYF,TRBD1,TRBV7-9,few,TRBJ1-3
TGTGCCAGCAGCTTTCAGGGGGCGAACTATGGCTACACCTTC,CASSFQGANYGYTF,TRBD1,TRBV13,-,TRBJ1-2
TGTGCCACTGGCCCCGGGACTTCCTACGAGCAGTACTTC,CATGPGTSYEQYF,-,TRBV19,few,TRBJ2-7
TGTGCCAGCAGCTTTAACCGGTACCCGGGGGAAAAACTGTTTTTT,CASSFNRYPGEKLFF,-,TRBV7-8,-,TRBJ1-4
TGCAGCGTTGAAGACCCTTCTAGCACAGATACGCAGTATTTT,CSVEDPSSTDTQYF,-,TRBV29-1,-,TRBJ2-3